The sequence of this T cell receptor (beta chain) was determined in a study of OX40 agonist ivuxolimab in advanced cancers. Between the trimmed V and J ends, which lost 5 bases and 1 base, there was a span of 20 bases. The CDR3 is 17 residues long. Germline lookup yields CDR1 SGHVS and CDR2 FQNEAQ. Data came from immunoSEQ multiplex PCR; TCRdb stores just in-frame clones and leaves some out. The data hold fewer than 85,000 clones, with roughly 90% observed a single time. This clone was found once. This clonotype originated in an adult with an advanced solid tumor such as melanoma, head and neck, liver or kidney cancer. V gene TRBV7-8 combines with J gene TRBJ2-5; perhaps D is TRBD1 or TRBD2 (6 bases each). Sequencing was performed on CD4+ or CD8+ T cells sorted from blood, taken in a trial of the OX40 agonist ivuxolimab. Here the CDR3 reads CASSQHRAGEVQETQYF. The DNA for the CDR3 is TGTGCCAGCAGCCAACACAGGGCAGGGGAGGTCCAAGAGACCCAGTACTTC.